Listed below are T cell receptor beta chains from one sample, sequenced in a study of response to subunit inactivated influenza vaccine. TCRdb called the RT-PCR reads again in MiXCR, with one record for every CDR3 protein. The sample has around 520,000 distinct CDR3 sequences, 10% to 15% seen once. The sequenced sample was PBMCs from blood, obtained on the day of vaccination. All receptors derive from a man aged 50-59 years who received an inactivated influenza vaccine. Both conserved end residues are part of each CDR3. The size of a clone is reported for some rows only, either as once, few or many, or as a class for expanded clones.

clone_size v_call cdr3_aa
NA TRBV14 CASSHRQGLGGYTF
many TRBV20-1 CSAIPGLAGNEQFF
few TRBV7-7 CASSLIWSSYNEQFF
NA TRBV5-1 CASSQGQGGNVQYF
few TRBV7-9 CASSSKGPHPETQYF
NA TRBV4-2 CASSQDAIDYKRQETQYF
NA TRBV7-2 CASSLVGGAQANYGYTF
few TRBV6-1 CASSPNFSYNEQFF
few TRBV4-1 CASSQDYRGLGSSYEQYF
few TRBV5-1 CASSFPSGGQETQYF